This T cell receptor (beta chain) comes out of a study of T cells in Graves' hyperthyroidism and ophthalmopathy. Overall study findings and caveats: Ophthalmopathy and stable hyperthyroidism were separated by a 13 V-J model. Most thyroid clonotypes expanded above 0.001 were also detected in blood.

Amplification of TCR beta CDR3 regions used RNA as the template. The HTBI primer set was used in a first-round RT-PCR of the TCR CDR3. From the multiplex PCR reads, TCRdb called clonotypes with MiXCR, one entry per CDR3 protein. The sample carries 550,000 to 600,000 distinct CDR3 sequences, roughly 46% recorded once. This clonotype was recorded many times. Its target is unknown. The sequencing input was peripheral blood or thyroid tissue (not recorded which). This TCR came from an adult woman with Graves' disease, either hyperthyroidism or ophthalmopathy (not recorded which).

In nucleotides, the CDR3 is TGTGCCAGCAGCACAGGGGTATGGGAGACCCAGTACTTC. It is translated as CASSTGVWETQYF. The J gene is TRBJ2-5, the V gene TRBV12-3 or TRBV12-4; 7 bases match TRBD1. Germline trimming cut 6 bases from V and 5 bases from J; bases unmatched to any gene: 6. The CDR3 consists of 13 residues.